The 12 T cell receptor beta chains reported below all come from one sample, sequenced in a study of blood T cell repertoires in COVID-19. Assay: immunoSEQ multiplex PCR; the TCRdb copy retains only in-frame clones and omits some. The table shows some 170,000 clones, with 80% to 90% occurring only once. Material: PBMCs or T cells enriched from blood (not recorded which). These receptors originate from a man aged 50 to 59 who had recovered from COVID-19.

The CDR3 DNA sequence: TGTGCCAGCAGCTTGTACAGGGATGAGACCCAGTACTTC. The encoded protein is CASSLYRDETQYF. The genes are TRBV7-3 and TRBJ2-5; a possible D gene is TRBD1 (6 bases). V was clipped by 3 bases and J by 5 bases, with 10 bases between them. The CDR3 has 13 residues. CDR1 is SGHTA, CDR2 FQGTGA, per germline.

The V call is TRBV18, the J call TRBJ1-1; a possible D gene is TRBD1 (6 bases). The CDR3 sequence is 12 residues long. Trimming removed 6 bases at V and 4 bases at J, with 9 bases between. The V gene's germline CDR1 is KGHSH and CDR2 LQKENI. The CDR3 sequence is CASSRGGTEAFF. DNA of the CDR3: TGTGCCAGCTCGAGGGGGGGCACTGAAGCTTTCTTT.

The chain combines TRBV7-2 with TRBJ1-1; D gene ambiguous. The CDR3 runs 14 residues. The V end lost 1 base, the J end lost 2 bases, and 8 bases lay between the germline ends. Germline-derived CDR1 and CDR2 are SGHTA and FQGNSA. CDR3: CASSLERVNTEAFF. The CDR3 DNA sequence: TGTGCCAGCAGCTTAGAACGGGTTAACACTGAAGCTTTCTTT.

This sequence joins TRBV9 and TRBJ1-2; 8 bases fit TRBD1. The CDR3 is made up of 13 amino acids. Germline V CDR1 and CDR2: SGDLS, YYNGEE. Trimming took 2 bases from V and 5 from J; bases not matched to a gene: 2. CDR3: CASSVTGEYGYTF. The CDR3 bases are TGTGCCAGCAGCGTGACAGGGGAGTATGGCTACACCTTC.

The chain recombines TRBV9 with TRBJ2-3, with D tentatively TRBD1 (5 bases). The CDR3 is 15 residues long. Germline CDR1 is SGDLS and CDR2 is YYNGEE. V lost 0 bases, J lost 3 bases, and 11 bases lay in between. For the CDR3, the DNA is TGTGCCAGCAGCGTAGGTCAGGGTGGGACAGATACGCAGTATTTT. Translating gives CASSVGQGGTDTQYF.

CDR3 DNA sequence: TGTGCACTGGGACAGGGGGCGATGGACACTGAAGCTTTCTTT. It codes for CALGQGAMDTEAFF. The rearrangement links TRBV7-9 to TRBJ1-1, with 12 positions matching TRBD1. The CDR3 contains 14 residues. Germline values: CDR1 SEHNR, CDR2 FQNEAQ (reference sequence).

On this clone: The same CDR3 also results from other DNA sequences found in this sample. DNA for the CDR3: TGTGCCAGCAGCCAAGTGGGCGGGGACACTGAAGCTTTCTTT. Translated, it gives CASSQVGGDTEAFF. This chain connects TRBV3-1 (or the pseudogene TRBV3-2) to TRBJ1-1; D not certain. CDR3 length: 14 residues. Trimming took 1 base from V and 3 from J, leaving 9 bases between them. Germline CDR1 and CDR2: LGHDT and YNNKEL (reference sequence).

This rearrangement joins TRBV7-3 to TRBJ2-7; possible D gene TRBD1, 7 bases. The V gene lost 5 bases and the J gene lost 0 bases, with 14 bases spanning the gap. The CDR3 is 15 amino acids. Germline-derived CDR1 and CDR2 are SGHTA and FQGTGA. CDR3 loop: CASSLRDRDSYEQYF. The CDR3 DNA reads TGTGCCAGCAGCCTGCGGGACAGAGACTCCTACGAGCAGTACTTC. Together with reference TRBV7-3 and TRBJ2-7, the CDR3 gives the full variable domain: GAGVSQTPSNKVTEKGKYVELRCDPISGHTALYWYRQSLGQGPEFLIYFQGTGAADDSGLPNDRFFAVRPEGSVSTLKIQRTERGDSAVYLCASSLRDRDSYEQYFGPGTRLTVT.

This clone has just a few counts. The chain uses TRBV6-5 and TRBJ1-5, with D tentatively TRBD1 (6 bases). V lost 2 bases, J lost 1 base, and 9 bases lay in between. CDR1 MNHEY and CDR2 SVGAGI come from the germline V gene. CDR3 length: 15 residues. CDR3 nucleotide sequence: TGTGCCAGCAGTTACAGCAGGGGCAGCAATCAGCCCCAGCATTTT. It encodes CASSYSRGSNQPQHF.

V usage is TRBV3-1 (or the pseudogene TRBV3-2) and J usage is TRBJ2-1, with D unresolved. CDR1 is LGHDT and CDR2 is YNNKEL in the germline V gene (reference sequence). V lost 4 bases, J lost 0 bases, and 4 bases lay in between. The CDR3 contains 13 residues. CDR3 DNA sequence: TGTGCCAGCAGCCTAATCTCCTACAATGAGCAGTTCTTC. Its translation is CASSLISYNEQFF.

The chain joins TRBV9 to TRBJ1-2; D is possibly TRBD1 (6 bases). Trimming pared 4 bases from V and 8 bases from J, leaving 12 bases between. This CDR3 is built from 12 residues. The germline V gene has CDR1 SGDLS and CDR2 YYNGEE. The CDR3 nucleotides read TGTGCCAGCAGCCGATCAGGGGACGGCTACACCTTC. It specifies CASSRSGDGYTF.

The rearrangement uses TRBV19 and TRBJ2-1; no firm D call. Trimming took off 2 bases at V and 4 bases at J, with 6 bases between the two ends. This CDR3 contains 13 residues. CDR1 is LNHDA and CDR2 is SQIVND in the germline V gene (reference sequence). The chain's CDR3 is CASSISVYNEQFF. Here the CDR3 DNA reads TGTGCCAGTAGTATATCAGTTTACAATGAGCAGTTCTTC. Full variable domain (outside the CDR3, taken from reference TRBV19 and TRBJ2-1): DGGITQSPKYLFRKEGQNVTLSCEQNLNHDAMYWYRQDPGQGLRLIYYSQIVNDFQKGDIAEGYSVSREKKESFPLTVTSAQKNPTAFYLCASSISVYNEQFFGPGTRLTVL.